These T cell receptor beta chains were read from a single sample in a study of STAT5B mutations in CD4+ large granular lymphocyte leukemia. Clones were read by immunoSEQ multiplex PCR, and TCRdb kept only the in-frame ones, dropping some. The sample carries around 50,000 clones, roughly 84% recorded once. Sequences were obtained from CD4+ T cells from blood buffy coats. These receptors all stem from a human donor in good health. CDR3s include the opening cysteine and the closing phenylalanine or tryptophan. The D gene is left open where the match is weak. Not all rows give a size; the values are once, few, many and, for expanded clones, a class.

d_call: .; j_call: TRBJ1-4; v_call: TRBV4-1; clone_size: .; cdr3_aa: CASKGRYGDRATNEKLFF; cdr3_nt: TGCGCCAGCAAGGGCAGGTATGGGGATCGGGCAACTAATGAAAAACTGTTTTTT
d_call: .; j_call: TRBJ2-1; v_call: TRBV7-3; clone_size: once; cdr3_aa: CASSLTPQTKVEQFF; cdr3_nt: TGTGCCAGCAGCTTAACCCCGCAGACTAAAGTTGAGCAGTTCTTC
d_call: .; j_call: TRBJ1-6; v_call: TRBV15; clone_size: few; cdr3_aa: CATSSPASYNSPLHF; cdr3_nt: TGTGCCACCAGCTCCCCGGCCTCCTATAATTCACCCCTCCACTTT
d_call: .; j_call: TRBJ2-7; v_call: TRBV11-3; clone_size: few; cdr3_aa: CASSLDPGLTTYEQYF; cdr3_nt: TGTGCCAGCAGCTTAGATCCGGGACTCACGACCTACGAGCAGTACTTC
d_call: .; j_call: TRBJ2-5; v_call: TRBV29-1; clone_size: .; cdr3_aa: CSVPGGRETQYF; cdr3_nt: TGCAGCGTGCCCGGAGGACGGGAGACCCAGTACTTC
d_call: .; j_call: TRBJ1-5; v_call: TRBV5-6; clone_size: .; cdr3_aa: CASSFMEQPQHF; cdr3_nt: TGTGCCAGCAGCTTTATGGAACAGCCCCAGCATTTT
d_call: TRBD2; j_call: TRBJ2-5; v_call: TRBV11-2; clone_size: .; cdr3_aa: CASSSGRGVQETQYF; cdr3_nt: TGTGCCAGCAGCTCGGGACGGGGGGTCCAAGAGACCCAGTACTTC
d_call: .; j_call: TRBJ2-1; v_call: TRBV29-1; clone_size: .; cdr3_aa: CSVEGFVNEQFF; cdr3_nt: TGCAGCGTTGAGGGGTTTGTCAATGAGCAGTTCTTC
d_call: .; j_call: TRBJ1-2; v_call: TRBV25-1; clone_size: .; cdr3_aa: CASSDDPGIYGYTF; cdr3_nt: TGTGCCAGCAGTGACGACCCGGGGATCTATGGCTACACCTTC
d_call: .; j_call: TRBJ2-2; v_call: TRBV9; clone_size: .; cdr3_aa: CASSVGVGGELFF; cdr3_nt: TGTGCCAGCAGCGTAGGGGTTGGCGGGGAGCTGTTTTTT
d_call: .; j_call: TRBJ2-1; v_call: TRBV5-4; clone_size: .; cdr3_aa: CASSPDQSSYNEQFF; cdr3_nt: TGTGCCAGCAGCCCCGACCAGTCCTCCTACAATGAGCAGTTCTTC
d_call: .; j_call: TRBJ2-7; v_call: TRBV6-6; clone_size: .; cdr3_aa: CASSPPGLGIHEQYF; cdr3_nt: TGTGCCAGCAGTCCTCCAGGGTTAGGCATCCACGAGCAGTACTTC
d_call: .; j_call: TRBJ2-7; v_call: TRBV20-1; clone_size: .; cdr3_aa: CSARSHHEQYF; cdr3_nt: TGCAGTGCTAGGAGTCACCACGAGCAGTACTTC
d_call: TRBD2; j_call: TRBJ2-1; v_call: TRBV2; clone_size: .; cdr3_aa: CASRGASGGLPLAFF; cdr3_nt: TGTGCCAGTCGCGGGGCTAGCGGGGGGCTTCCCTTGGCGTTCTTC
d_call: TRBD1; j_call: TRBJ2-3; v_call: TRBV9; clone_size: once; cdr3_aa: CASSPGTGTARDTQYF; cdr3_nt: TGTGCCAGCAGCCCTGGGACAGGGACAGCCAGGGATACGCAGTATTTT
d_call: TRBD1; j_call: TRBJ2-1; v_call: TRBV2; clone_size: .; cdr3_aa: CASSLDRAAGNEQFF; cdr3_nt: TGTGCCAGCAGTTTAGACAGGGCTGCCGGCAATGAGCAGTTCTTC
d_call: .; j_call: TRBJ1-1; v_call: TRBV2; clone_size: .; cdr3_aa: CASSMQVDTEAFF; cdr3_nt: TGTGCCAGCAGTATGCAGGTGGACACTGAAGCTTTCTTT
d_call: .; j_call: TRBJ1-1; v_call: TRBV7-9; clone_size: few; cdr3_aa: CASSLVGRADTEAFF; cdr3_nt: TGTGCCAGCAGCTTAGTCGGCAGGGCGGACACTGAAGCTTTCTTT